Included here is one TCR beta chain sequence, with context. Its cognate antigen is unknown. Measured with immunoSEQ multiplex PCR; TCRdb has only the in-frame clones, and not every one. The data show around 65,000 clones, about four fifths seen once. These data originate in a study of a mutant IDH1 vaccine in newly diagnosed glioma. As for the study in general: Either 4-6 weeks after radiotherapy alone or alongside temozolomide, vaccination was begun.

Time point denoted: week 11, during vaccination. Each dose of the vaccine consisted of 300 ug of mutant IDH1 20-mer peptide, with topical imiquimod. The astrocytomas were IDH1-mutant, ATRX-negative, and WHO grade 3 or 4. Sequenced material: PBMCs, taken from a glioma patient whose treatment included an IDH1 peptide vaccine. The receptor's source is a man over 45 with glioma.

The CDR3 region is CASSPSTSGRRNIQYF. The CDR3 bases are TGTGCCAGCAGCCCCTCGACTAGCGGGAGGCGAAACATTCAGTACTTC. The J gene is TRBJ2-4, the V gene TRBV28; 13 positions agree with TRBD2. Germline-derived CDR1 and CDR2 are MDHEN and SYDVKM. The CDR3 spans 16 residues. With V trimmed by 6 bases and J by 6 bases, 8 bases remained unmatched.